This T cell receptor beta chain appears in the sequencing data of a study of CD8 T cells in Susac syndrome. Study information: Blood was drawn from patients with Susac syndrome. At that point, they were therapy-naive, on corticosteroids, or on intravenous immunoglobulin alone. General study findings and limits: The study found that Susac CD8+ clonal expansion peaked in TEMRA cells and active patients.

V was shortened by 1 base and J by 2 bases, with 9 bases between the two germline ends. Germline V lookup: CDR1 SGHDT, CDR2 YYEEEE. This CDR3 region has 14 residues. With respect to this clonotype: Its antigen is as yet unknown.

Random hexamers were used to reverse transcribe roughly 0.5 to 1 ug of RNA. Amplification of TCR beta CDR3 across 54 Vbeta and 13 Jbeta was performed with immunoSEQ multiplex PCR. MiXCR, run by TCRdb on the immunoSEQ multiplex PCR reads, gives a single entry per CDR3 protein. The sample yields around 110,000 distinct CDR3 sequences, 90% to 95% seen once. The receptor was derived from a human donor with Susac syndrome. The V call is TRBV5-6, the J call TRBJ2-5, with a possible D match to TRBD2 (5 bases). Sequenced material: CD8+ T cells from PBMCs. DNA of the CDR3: TGTGCCAGCAGCTTGAAGCGGCAGCAAGAGACCCAGTACTTC. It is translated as CASSLKRQQETQYF.